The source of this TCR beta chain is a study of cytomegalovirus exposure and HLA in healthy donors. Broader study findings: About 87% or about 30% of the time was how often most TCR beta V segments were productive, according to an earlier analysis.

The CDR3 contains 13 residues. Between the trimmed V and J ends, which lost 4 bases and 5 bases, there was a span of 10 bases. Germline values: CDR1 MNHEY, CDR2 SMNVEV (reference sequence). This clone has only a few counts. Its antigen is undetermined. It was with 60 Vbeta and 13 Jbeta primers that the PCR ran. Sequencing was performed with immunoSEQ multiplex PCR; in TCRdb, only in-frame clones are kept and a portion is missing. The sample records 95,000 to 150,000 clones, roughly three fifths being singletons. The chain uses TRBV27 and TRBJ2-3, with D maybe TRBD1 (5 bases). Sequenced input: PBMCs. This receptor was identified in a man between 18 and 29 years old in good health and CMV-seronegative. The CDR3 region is CASSSLDRDTQYF. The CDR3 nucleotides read TGTGCCAGCAGTTCACTTGACAGAGATACGCAGTATTTT.